The clone carrying this T cell receptor (beta chain) has a handful of counts. The CDR3 has 16 amino acids. Germline V CDR1 and CDR2: MGHRA, YSYEKL. These data are taken from a study of blood T cells in healthy people across ages. Researchers collected 9.5 to 10 milliliters of peripheral blood from every single donor. Alongside a J-beta primer mix, a sample-barcoded 5' primer served in a second PCR lasting about 7 to 12 cycles. Tags on each cDNA molecule came from a template-switch adaptor with 12 random nucleotides. A single record per CDR3 protein comes from TCRdb applying MiXCR to the 5' RACE reads. The table includes 1.5 million to 2 million distinct CDR3 sequences, 25% to 30% detected once.

The chain links TRBV4-1 to TRBJ2-7, with TRBD1 identical over 9 bases. The assigned J gene may be wrong: the sequence end matches TRBJ2-5 better. This receptor was obtained from a woman in her 30s in good health. Source material: blood. CDR3 DNA sequence: TGCGCCAGCAGCCGGGGACAGGGAATGACACTGGCGACCCAGTACTTC. This encodes CASSRGQGMTLATQYF.